This paragraph reports one T cell receptor beta chain. Its antigen is unidentified. The source of the sample is a study of cytomegalovirus exposure and HLA in healthy donors. The PCR employed 60 Vbeta primers together with 13 Jbeta primers. The protocol was immunoSEQ multiplex PCR, while the TCRdb copy is restricted to in-frame clones and leaves out a portion. The table lists about 97,000 clones, roughly 82% of them singletons. Study-level results: A list of roughly 160 TCR beta chains associated with cytomegalovirus was given. In an earlier analysis, about 87% or about 30%: the productive usage of most TCR beta V segments. In vitro, a few CMV-associated chains proved specific for CMV antigens. Indistinguishability led to the exclusion of some V segments, TRBV6-2 and TRBV6-3 included.

CDR1 and CDR2 (germline): MDHEN, SYDVKM. CDR3 length equals 17 residues. The germline V and J ends were trimmed by 2 bases and 2 bases, with 16 bases remaining between them. V and J are TRBV28 and TRBJ1-3, with TRBD1 as a possible D gene (6 bases). The sample taken for sequencing was PBMCs. This TCR derives from a man between 45 and 60 years old in good health and CMV-seronegative. In nucleotides, the CDR3 is TGTGCCAGCAGTTTAACCGGAGCCTCAGGGGCTGGAAACACCATATATTTT. It yields the protein CASSLTGASGAGNTIYF. Together with reference TRBV28 and TRBJ1-3, the CDR3 gives the full variable domain: DVKVTQSSRYLVKRTGEKVFLECVQDMDHENMFWYRQDPGLGLRLIYFSYDVKMKEKGDIPEGYSVSREKKERFSLILESASTNQTSMYLCASSLTGASGAGNTIYFGEGSWLTVV.